This TCR beta chain was obtained from a study of CD8+CD57+ T cells in acquired aplastic anemia. Study details: Mean DNA quantity obtained from sorted CD4+ and CD8+ cells was around 3.2 ug. Study-wide results and limits: Patients shared around 31 CD8+ CDR3 sequences with controls. CD8+ Simpson's diversity in patients was not significantly different from that in controls.

Template material for TCR beta VDJ and CDR3 profiling consisted of genomic DNA. Via MiXCR, TCRdb re-called the reads, giving one row per CDR3 protein. This table holds around 140,000 distinct CDR3 sequences, approximately 41% found once. The sample holds many counts of this clonotype. The antigen is not known. Germline V gene lookup returns CDR1 WSHSY and CDR2 SAAADI. There are 14 residues in the CDR3. Trimming cost V 6 bases and J 5 bases; bases outside gene matches: 3. The sequence was collected from a human donor in good health, serving as a control. The sequenced sample consisted of sorted CD4+, CD8+, or CD8+CD57+ T cells (not recorded which) from PBMCs. The V gene is TRBV10-2, the J gene TRBJ2-5, with 13 positions matching TRBD2. The CDR3 DNA is TGCGCCAGCAGCGGGACTAGCGGGGTGGAGACCCAGTACTTC. This translates into CASSGTSGVETQYF.